The next 21 T cell receptor beta chains were all read from a single sample in a study of Graves' ophthalmopathy and Graves' hyperthyroidism. Using RNA transcripts, the TCR beta CDR3 regions were amplified. Following a first-round RT-PCR that used HTBI primers, a second-round multiplex PCR was carried out. TCRdb used MiXCR to reprocess the multiplex PCR reads, holding one entry per CDR3 protein. Of some 380,000 distinct CDR3 sequences listed, 15% are singletons. Sample: peripheral blood. Receptors originate from a woman between 18 and 29 years old with stable Graves' hyperthyroidism.

This clonotype was picked up a small number of times. This chain links TRBV3-1 with TRBJ1-2; a weak D match, TRBD1 (6 bases). V lost 0 bases and J lost 3, with 8 bases in between. This CDR3 comprises 14 residues. CDR1 is LGHDT, CDR2 YNNKEL, per germline (reference sequence). The CDR3: CASSQDGQHYGYTF. The DNA for the CDR3 is TGTGCCAGCAGCCAAGATGGACAGCACTATGGCTACACCTTC.

The genes are TRBV7-3 and TRBJ2-2; TRBD2 matches 11 bases. The CDR3 is 16 residues long. V was clipped by 1 base and J by 4 bases; unmatched bases: 2. Per germline, CDR1 SGHTA and CDR2 FQGTGA. The CDR3 spells CASSLSSGGATGELFF. The CDR3 DNA is TGTGCCAGCAGCTTAAGTAGCGGGGGGGCCACCGGGGAGCTGTTTTTT.

This clonotype was counted at least ten times. V gene TRBV6-1 combines with J gene TRBJ1-2; possible D gene TRBD1, 6 bases. This CDR3 is built from 13 residues. V shed 6 bases and J shed 2 bases, with 10 bases lying between them. Per the germline V gene, CDR1 is MNHNS and CDR2 is SASEGT. CDR3 bases: TGTGCCAGCAGAATTACAGGGAACTATGGCTACACCTTC. It translates to CASRITGNYGYTF.

In its sample, this clonotype was seen many times. The chain joins TRBV20-1 to TRBJ1-5, with D perhaps matching TRBD1 (5 bases). V was trimmed by 6 bases and J by 5 bases, leaving 14 bases between them. The CDR3 has 13 amino acids. Per the germline V gene, CDR1 is DFQATT and CDR2 is SNEGSKA (reference sequence). CDR3 protein: CSARDSPYQPQHF. The CDR3 DNA reads TGCAGTGCCCGTGACAGCCCCTATCAGCCCCAGCATTTT.

This clonotype was counted many times. V and J are TRBV6-1 and TRBJ1-2; 7 bases agree with TRBD1. This CDR3 region has 13 residues. Germline V gene data show CDR1 as MNHNS and CDR2 as SASEGT. Unmatched junction bases numbered 6, after V lost 5 bases and J lost 6 bases. For the CDR3, the DNA is TGTGCCAGCAGTCAATACAGGGGTGATGGCTACACCTTC. Amino acids: CASSQYRGDGYTF.

This clonotype was picked up many times. The chain carries TRBV6-1 and TRBJ1-1; 12 bases are shared with TRBD1. Germline CDR1 MNHNS, CDR2 SASEGT. V lost 6 bases to trimming and J lost 3 bases; unmatched junction nucleotides: 8. The CDR3 totals 16 residues. CDR3 nucleotides: TGTGCCAGCAGCCCGGGACAGGGGGCTGGGGACACTGAAGCTTTCTTT. Encoded protein: CASSPGQGAGDTEAFF.

This clonotype was found many times. The chain is built from TRBV6-5 and TRBJ1-1, with D uncertain. Germline V gene sequence: CDR1 MNHEY, CDR2 SVGAGI. This CDR3 is 14 amino acids long. The V gene lost 4 bases and the J gene lost 2 bases, with 11 bases spanning the gap. CDR3 sequence (DNA): TGTGCCAGCAGTTTTACCCAGGTCAACACTGAAGCTTTCTTT. Translating gives CASSFTQVNTEAFF.

V usage is TRBV14 and J usage is TRBJ2-5; D perhaps matches TRBD2 (5 bases). The germline V gene encodes CDR1 SGHDN and CDR2 FVKESK. The CDR3 loop spans 11 amino acids. The chain's CDR3 is CAGGLRETQYF. The CDR3 region has the DNA TGTGCTGGAGGACTCAGAGAGACCCAGTACTTC.

The count of this clonotype is one. The chain has TRBV20-1 and TRBJ2-7, with TRBD1 matching over 7 bases. V dropped 4 bases and J dropped 4; count of bases not matched to a gene: 10. This CDR3 spans 14 amino acids. The germline V gene encodes CDR1 DFQATT and CDR2 SNEGSKA (reference sequence). The CDR3 coding sequence is TGCAGTGCTACCTCAGGGGGTAACCCTTACGAGCAGTACGTC. Its protein is CSATSGGNPYEQYV.

This clonotype has a count of ten or more. The J gene is TRBJ1-5, the V gene TRBV6-1; no reliable D call. The V and J ends lost 8 bases and 4 bases respectively, with 12 bases between them. The CDR3 has 13 amino acids. Looked up from germline, CDR1 is MNHNS and CDR2 is SASEGT. The CDR3 DNA is TGTGCCAGCGGGTGGAGCGAAAATCAGCCCCAGCATTTT. Its translation is CASGWSENQPQHF.

This clonotype was observed many times. The chain joins TRBV12-3 or TRBV12-4 to TRBJ1-5; D might be TRBD1 (5 bases). The CDR3 extends over 14 amino acids. Deletions cut 5 bases from V and 7 bases from J, with 15 bases between. CDR3 residues: CASSPQGQVQPQHF. The CDR3 nucleotides read TGTGCCAGCAGTCCCCAGGGCCAGGTACAGCCCCAGCATTTT.

This clonotype was counted many times. The gene calls are TRBV24-1 and TRBJ2-7; tentatively, D is TRBD1 or TRBD2 (5 bases each). CDR3 length: 12 residues. The V end was cut by 9 bases, the J end by 1 base, with 9 bases between. The germline CDR1 and CDR2 sequences are KGHDR and SFDVKD. For the CDR3, the DNA is TGTGCCACCGGTGGGGGATCCTACGAGCAGTACTTC. Translating gives CATGGGSYEQYF.

This clonotype came up many times. The chain links TRBV7-3 to TRBJ1-1; TRBD1 is a possible D gene (6 bases). Germline CDR1 SGHTA, CDR2 FQGTGA. CDR3 length: 15 residues. Trimming stripped 2 bases from V and 3 bases from J, with 13 bases between. CDR3 residues: CASSLQGLGDTEAFF. The CDR3 DNA follows: TGTGCCAGCAGCTTACAGGGGTTGGGGGACACTGAAGCTTTCTTT.

The chain couples TRBV12-3 or TRBV12-4 to TRBJ2-7; 11 bases fit TRBD2. The CDR3 loop spans 14 amino acids. The V and J ends lost 3 bases and 5 bases, in that order; junction bases with no gene match: 3. The CDR3 DNA is TGTGCCAGCAGTTTCATAGCGGGGGGGGACGAGCAGTACTTC. Translation: CASSFIAGGDEQYF.

The chain combines TRBV5-6 with TRBJ2-7; 7 nucleotides align to TRBD2. The ends lost 4 bases at V and 6 bases at J; junction bases unmatched: 7. CDR1 SGHDT and CDR2 YYEEEE come from the germline V gene. The CDR3 contains 13 residues. The CDR3 sequence: CASSQRTSSEQYF. DNA for the CDR3: TGTGCCAGCAGCCAAAGGACTAGTTCCGAGCAGTACTTC. Full variable domain (remainder filled in from reference TRBV5-6 and TRBJ2-7): DAGVTQSPTHLIKTRGQQVTLRCSPKSGHDTVSWYQQALGQGPQFIFQYYEEEERQRGNFPDRFSGHQFPNYSSELNVNALLLGDSALYLCASSQRTSSEQYFGPGTRLTVT.

This clonotype was detected many times. In nucleotides, the CDR3 is TGCAGTGCCCCCCTGGGGGGGGCCCCAGAGACCCAGTACTTC. Its protein product is CSAPLGGAPETQYF. The chain joins TRBV20-1 to TRBJ2-5; D perhaps matches TRBD2 (7 bases). This CDR3 contains 14 residues. With 6 bases removed from V and 4 bases from J, the gap between germline ends came to 18 bases. In germline, CDR1 is DFQATT, CDR2 SNEGSKA (reference sequence).

This clonotype was detected many times. The CDR3: CASRDSMTETQYF. The CDR3 nucleotides read TGTGCCAGCAGGGACAGCATGACGGAGACCCAGTACTTC. The chain couples TRBV6-1 to TRBJ2-5; possible D gene TRBD1, 6 bases. The CDR3 contains 13 residues. V lost 6 bases and J lost 5, with 13 bases in between. Germline CDR1 MNHNS, CDR2 SASEGT.

The V gene is TRBV6-1, the J gene TRBJ2-5; 12 positions agree with TRBD1. The V segment lost 7 bases and the J segment 4 bases; nucleotides outside the gene matches: 1. Germline CDR1 is MNHNS and CDR2 is SASEGT. The CDR3 spans 13 residues. CDR3 in amino acids: CASTGQGAETQYF. CDR3 in DNA: TGTGCCAGCACGGGACAGGGGGCAGAGACCCAGTACTTC.

For this clonotype: A junction end diverges from the germline sequence, so it may reflect a read error. The rearrangement links TRBV12-3 or TRBV12-4 to TRBJ1-6; 9 bases map to TRBD1. CDR3 size: 15 residues. The CDR3 is CACSSTGTGNSPLHF. DNA of the CDR3: TGTGCCTGCAGTTCTACCGGGACAGGGAATTCACCCCTCCACTTT.

This clonotype was recorded a few times. The chain carries TRBV29-1 and TRBJ2-6; 7 bases are a match to TRBD1. The CDR3 length is 16 residues. CDR1 and CDR2 (germline): SQVTM, ANQGSEA. V shed 8 bases, J shed 0 bases, and the junction held 10 bases outside the gene matches. The CDR3 DNA is TGCAGCTCGTCGGACAGGACTGGCTCTGGGGCCAACGTCCTGACTTTC. Protein: CSSSDRTGSGANVLTF. The full variable domain, in which reference TRBV29-1 and TRBJ2-6 provide the parts outside the CDR3, is SAVISQKPSRDICQRGTSLTIQCQVDSQVTMMFWYRQQPGQSLTLIATANQGSEATYESGFVIDKFPISRPNLTFSTLTVSNMSPEDSSIYLCSSSDRTGSGANVLTFGAGSRLTVL.

This clonotype showed up many times. This sequence joins TRBV6-1 and TRBJ2-7; D call uncertain. Germline V gene lookup returns CDR1 MNHNS and CDR2 SASEGT. The CDR3 runs to 14 residues. The V and J ends lost 6 bases and 0 bases respectively, with 12 bases between them. The CDR3 spells CASSKQSSSYEQYF. CDR3 sequence (DNA): TGTGCCAGCAGCAAACAGTCGAGCTCCTACGAGCAGTACTTC.